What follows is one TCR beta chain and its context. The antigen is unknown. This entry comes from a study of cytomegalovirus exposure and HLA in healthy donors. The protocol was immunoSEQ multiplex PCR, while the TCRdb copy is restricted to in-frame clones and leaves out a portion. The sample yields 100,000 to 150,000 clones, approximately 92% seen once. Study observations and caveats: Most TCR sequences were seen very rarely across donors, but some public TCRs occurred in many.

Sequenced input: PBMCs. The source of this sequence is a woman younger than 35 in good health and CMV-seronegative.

This CDR3 is CSASLNTQYF. DNA for the CDR3: TGCAGTGCTAGTTTAAATACGCAGTATTTT. The chain employs TRBV20-1 and TRBJ2-3; D is uncertain. The CDR3 extends over 10 amino acids. Germline V gene data show CDR1 as DFQATT and CDR2 as SNEGSKA (reference sequence). Trimming took off 3 bases at V and 7 bases at J, with 5 bases between the two ends.